This T cell receptor (beta chain) is from a study of blood T cell repertoires in COVID-19. Study details: From the United States, Italy and Spain came samples of acute and convalescent COVID-19. The cDNA or gDNA used as material had been derived from T cells, B-cell-depleted T cells, or PBMCs.

Worth noting for this clone: The germline gene is not matched at one end of the junction; a read error may be the cause.

In the original processing: Reference gene primer amplification gave nucleated cell count estimates. Method: immunoSEQ multiplex PCR; TCRdb's copy keeps in-frame clones and lacks some. The V and J calls and clone size were taken over from that table, and D and trimming were inferred from the DNA. This sample has some 700,000 clones; approximately 90% occur once, and the top ten carry 0.2% to 0.3%. The specimen was peripheral blood. The clonotype was recovered from a woman aged 18-29 years with acute or convalescent COVID-19.

In DNA, the CDR3 is TGTGCCAGCAATTACCCCCTTTCTCGAGGTAACGAGCAGTACTTC. Its translation: CASNYPLSRGNEQYF. The chain couples TRBV6-2 or TRBV6-3 to TRBJ2-7; D gene uncertain. CDR1 MNHEY and CDR2 SVGEGT come from the germline V gene. The CDR3 has 15 residues.